Sequencing of this T cell receptor beta chain was carried out in a study of blood T cell repertoires in COVID-19. Using immunoSEQ multiplex PCR, the repertoire was profiled, and TCRdb retains in-frame clones only, with some absent. The table records 150,000 to 200,000 clones, more than 75% of them present only once. The length of the CDR3 is 13 residues. Trimming removed 4 bases from V and 0 bases from J, with 8 bases in between. From germline, CDR1 is GTSNPN and CDR2 SVGIG (reference sequence). The sequenced sample was peripheral blood. The genes are TRBV30 and TRBJ2-3; no definite D call. The receptor was isolated from a man in his 60s with active or convalescent COVID-19. Here the CDR3 DNA reads TGTGCCTGGACTTATATTAGCACAGATACGCAGTATTTT. Translation gives CAWTYISTDTQYF.